This TCR beta chain comes out of a study of regulatory T cells in long-lasting Graves disease. For the study at large: Persistence in Graves' disease required over 5 years of antithyroid drugs plus positive TSH receptor antibodies. Study-level findings and limits: TRBV28, TRBJ1-2 and TRBJ2-5 emerged as the favored segments in persistent disease.

Remarks on this clonotype: The antigen remains unidentified.

CDR3 length: 14 residues. Germline assignment: CDR1 GTSNPN and CDR2 SVGIG (reference sequence). V shed 4 bases and J shed 9 bases, with 21 bases lying between them. Sequencing libraries for TCR beta were prepared with iRepertoire HTBI primers and Arm-PCR of CDR3 regions. TCRdb itself ran the multiplex PCR reads through MiXCR, one entry per CDR3 protein. The sample shows a few hundred thousand distinct CDR3 sequences, over 20% of them seen only once. Time point: persistent/refractory GD, antithyroid drugs over 5 years with positive TRAb. Following extraction of RNA from PBMCs, that RNA was used to make the TCR library. Graves' disease diagnosis relied on American Thyroid Association guidelines. Patients all came to the study from an endocrinology department in Xi'an, China.

The specimen was peripheral blood mononuclear cells (PBMCs), collected when the disease was refractory, from a patient treated with antithyroid drugs. The V gene is TRBV30, the J gene TRBJ1-1; D possibly corresponds to TRBD1 (5 bases). The clonotype comes from a female donor with Graves disease. CDR3 nucleotide sequence: TGTGCCTGGACAACCTCCGGGACCTCAAGCAAAGCTTTCTTT. Translated, it gives CAWTTSGTSSKAFF. The whole variable domain, remainder taken from reference TRBV30 and TRBJ1-1, is SQTIHQWPATLVQPVGSPLSLECTVEGTSNPNLYWYRQAAGRGLQLLFYSVGIGQISSEVPQNLSASRPQDRQFILSSKKLLLSDSGFYLCAWTTSGTSSKAFFGQGTRLTVV.